Listed below are T cell receptor beta chains from one sample, sequenced in a study of T cell repertoires in aging, cancer and after chemotherapy. A single record per CDR3 protein comes from TCRdb applying MiXCR to the multiplex PCR reads. The profile shows some 260 distinct CDR3 sequences, 25% to 40% of them singletons. The sequencing input was blood. The source is a human donor with a blood cancer. CDR3s include the opening cysteine and the closing phenylalanine or tryptophan. The order of the fields is V gene, J gene, D gene, clone size, CDR3 protein, CDR3 DNA. The D gene is left open where the match is weak. Rows give clone size only sometimes, using once, few, many, or a class for an expanded clone.

TRBV28	TRBJ1-2	NA	once	CASSLEQGYYGYTF	TGTGCCAGCAGTTTGGAACAGGGCTACTATGGCTACACCTTC
TRBV7-6	TRBJ2-2	NA	NA	CASSLGTRENTGELFF	TGTGCCAGCAGCCTTGGGACGAGGGAGAACACCGGGGAGCTGTTTTTT
TRBV29-1	TRBJ2-7	NA	hyperexpanded	CSYLGTSGSYEQYF	TGCAGCTACTTGGGTACCTCAGGCTCCTACGAGCAGTACTTC
TRBV6-5	TRBJ1-1	NA	large	CASSPRGDMNTEAFF	TGTGCCAGCAGCCCCCGGGGGGACATGAACACTGAAGCTTTCTTT
TRBV20-1	TRBJ1-2	TRBD1	NA	CSARVSGQGGDYGYTF	TGCAGTGCTAGAGTTTCGGGGCAAGGGGGCGACTATGGCTACACCTTC
TRBV12-3/TRBV12-4	TRBJ2-2	NA	few	CASSLSIGELFF	TGTGCCAGCAGTCTCTCAATCGGGGAGCTGTTTTTT
TRBV6-5	TRBJ2-3	NA	hyperexpanded	CASSYSTFTDTQYF	TGTGCCAGCAGTTACTCGACTTTCACAGATACGCAGTATTTT
TRBV29-1	TRBJ2-2	NA	NA	CSVDHAPELFF	TGCAGCGTTGACCACGCGCCGGAGCTGTTTTTT
TRBV7-2	TRBJ2-5	NA	large	CASSFDSGTGKTQYF	TGTGCCAGCAGCTTCGATAGCGGAACTGGGAAGACCCAGTACTTC
TRBV6-5	TRBJ2-7	TRBD2	large	CASSPGLAGGYEQYF	TGTGCCAGCAGCCCGGGACTAGCGGGCGGTTACGAGCAGTACTTC
TRBV5-6	TRBJ2-2	TRBD2	hyperexpanded	CASSLGKRENTGELFF	TGTGCCAGCAGCTTGGGCAAGCGGGAGAACACCGGGGAGCTGTTTTTT
TRBV30	TRBJ2-1	TRBD2	hyperexpanded	CASRETSRPYNEQFF	TGTGCCTCAAGGGAGACTAGCCGGCCCTACAATGAGCAGTTCTTC
TRBV10-3	TRBJ2-7	NA	medium-sized	CAISERGPGDEQYF	TGTGCCATCAGTGAGCGGGGTCCGGGTGACGAGCAGTACTTC
TRBV7-2	TRBJ2-7	NA	few	CASTTTPYEQYF	TGTGCCAGCACTACGACACCTTACGAGCAGTACTTC
TRBV7-6	TRBJ2-1	TRBD1	NA	CASSLGTGGGMSYNEQFF	TGTGCCAGCAGCCTTGGGACAGGGGGAGGGATGTCCTACAATGAGCAGTTCTTC
TRBV4-3	TRBJ2-1	NA	medium-sized	CASSQEGARSYNEQFF	TGCGCCAGCAGCCAAGAGGGAGCACGTAGTTACAATGAGCAGTTCTTC
TRBV19	TRBJ1-1	NA	NA	CASSIGQRGTSSNTEAFF	TGTGCCAGTAGTATAGGCCAGCGGGGGACAAGCTCGAACACTGAAGCTTTCTTT
TRBV5-1	TRBJ2-1	TRBD2	large	CASSMSGSNSEQFF	TGCGCCAGCAGCATGAGCGGGAGCAATAGTGAGCAGTTCTTC
TRBV5-6	TRBJ1-3	TRBD1	medium-sized	CASRGQSDVHGNTIYF	TGTGCCAGCAGGGGACAGTCGGATGTGCATGGAAACACCATATATTTT
TRBV5-5	TRBJ1-1	NA	large	CASSTWGTVNTEAFF	TGTGCCAGCAGCACCTGGGGGACGGTTAACACTGAAGCTTTCTTT
TRBV30	TRBJ1-4	TRBD1	large	CAWSFAGGMGELFF	TGTGCCTGGAGTTTCGCAGGGGGCATGGGGGAACTGTTTTTT
TRBV11-2	TRBJ2-7	NA	medium-sized	CASSLAVGWLSSYEQYF	TGTGCCAGCAGCTTAGCGGTAGGGTGGCTAAGTTCCTACGAGCAGTACTTC
TRBV20-1	TRBJ2-7	TRBD2	NA	CSARSTSGLSYEQYF	TGCAGTGCTAGGTCAACTAGCGGGCTCTCCTACGAGCAGTACTTC
TRBV7-6	TRBJ2-3	TRBD1	NA	CASSLGTGDTDTQYF	TGTGCCAGCAGCCTTGGGACAGGGGACACAGATACGCAGTATTTT
TRBV29-1	TRBJ2-3	NA	NA	CSVEAGDSTDTQYF	TGCAGCGTTGAGGCTGGGGATAGCACAGATACGCAGTATTTT